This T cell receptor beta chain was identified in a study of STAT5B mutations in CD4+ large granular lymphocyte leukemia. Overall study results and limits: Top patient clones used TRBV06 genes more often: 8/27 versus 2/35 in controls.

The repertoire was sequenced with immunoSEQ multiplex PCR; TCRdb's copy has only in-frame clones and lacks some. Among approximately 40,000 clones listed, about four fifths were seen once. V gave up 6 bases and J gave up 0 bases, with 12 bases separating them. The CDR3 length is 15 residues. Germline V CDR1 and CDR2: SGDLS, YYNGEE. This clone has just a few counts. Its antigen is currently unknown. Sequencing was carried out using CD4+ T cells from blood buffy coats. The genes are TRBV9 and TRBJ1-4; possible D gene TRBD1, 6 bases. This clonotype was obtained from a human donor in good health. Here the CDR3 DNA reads TGTGCCAGCAAACAGGGTTTGTCAACTAATGAAAAACTGTTTTTT. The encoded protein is CASKQGLSTNEKLFF.